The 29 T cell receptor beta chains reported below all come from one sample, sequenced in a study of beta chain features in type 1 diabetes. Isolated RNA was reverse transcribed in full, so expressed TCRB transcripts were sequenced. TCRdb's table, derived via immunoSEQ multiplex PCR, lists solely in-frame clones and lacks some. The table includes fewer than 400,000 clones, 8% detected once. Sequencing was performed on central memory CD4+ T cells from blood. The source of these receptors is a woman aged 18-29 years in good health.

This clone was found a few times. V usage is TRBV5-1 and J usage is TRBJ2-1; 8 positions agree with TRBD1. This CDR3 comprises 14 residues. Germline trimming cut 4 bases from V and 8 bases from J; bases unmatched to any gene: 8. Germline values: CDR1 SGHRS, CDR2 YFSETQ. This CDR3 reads CASSGGSGGYEQFF. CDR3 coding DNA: TGCGCCAGCAGCGGGGGATCAGGGGGCTATGAGCAGTTCTTC.

CDR3 sequence: CASGGVNEQFF. The CDR3 nucleotides read TGCGCCAGCGGTGGAGTGAATGAGCAGTTCTTC. The V and J genes are TRBV5-1 and TRBJ2-1, with D unclear. The CDR3 consists of 11 residues. V dropped 7 bases and J dropped 7 bases, with 9 bases sitting between them. CDR1 and CDR2 (germline): SGHRS, YFSETQ.

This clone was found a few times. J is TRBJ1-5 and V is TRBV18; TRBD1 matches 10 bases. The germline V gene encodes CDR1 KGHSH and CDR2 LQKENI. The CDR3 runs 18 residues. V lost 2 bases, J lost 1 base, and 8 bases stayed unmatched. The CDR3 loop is CASSPVGQGIGSNQPQHF. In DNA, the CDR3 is TGTGCCAGCTCACCAGTGGGACAGGGGATTGGAAGCAATCAGCCCCAGCATTTT.

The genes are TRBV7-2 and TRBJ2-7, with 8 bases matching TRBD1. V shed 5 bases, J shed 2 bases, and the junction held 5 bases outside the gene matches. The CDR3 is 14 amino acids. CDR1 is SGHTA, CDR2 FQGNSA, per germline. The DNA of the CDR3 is TGTGCCAGCAGCCCCTGGACAGGGCCCTACGAGCAGTACTTC. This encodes CASSPWTGPYEQYF.

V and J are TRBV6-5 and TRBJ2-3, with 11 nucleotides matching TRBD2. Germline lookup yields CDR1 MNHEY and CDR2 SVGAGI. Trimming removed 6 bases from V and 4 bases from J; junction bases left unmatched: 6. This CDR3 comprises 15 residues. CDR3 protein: CASRASGRIADTQYF. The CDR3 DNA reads TGTGCCAGCAGAGCTAGCGGGAGGATTGCAGATACGCAGTATTTT.

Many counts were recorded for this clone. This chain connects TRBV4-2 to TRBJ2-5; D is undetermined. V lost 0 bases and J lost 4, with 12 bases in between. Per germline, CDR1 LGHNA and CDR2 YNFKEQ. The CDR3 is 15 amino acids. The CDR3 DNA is TGTGCCAGCAGCCAAGATCGGCTTGGCCGAGAGACCCAGTACTTC. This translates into CASSQDRLGRETQYF.

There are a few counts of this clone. The CDR3 loop reads CASSLMAGFQETQYF. For the CDR3, the DNA is TGTGCCAGCAGCTTGATGGCGGGATTCCAAGAGACCCAGTACTTC. The genes are TRBV11-2 and TRBJ2-5, with D tentatively TRBD2 (6 bases). CDR1 is SGHAT and CDR2 is FQNNGV in the germline V gene. The V and J ends lost 3 bases and 1 base respectively, with 12 bases between them. The CDR3 sequence is 15 residues long.

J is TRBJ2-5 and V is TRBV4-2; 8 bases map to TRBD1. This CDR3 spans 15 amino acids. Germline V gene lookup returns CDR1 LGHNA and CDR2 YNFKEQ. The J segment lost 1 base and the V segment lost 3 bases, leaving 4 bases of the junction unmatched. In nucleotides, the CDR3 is TGTGCCAGCAGCCAGGACAGGGCCTCCCAAGAGACCCAGTACTTC. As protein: CASSQDRASQETQYF.

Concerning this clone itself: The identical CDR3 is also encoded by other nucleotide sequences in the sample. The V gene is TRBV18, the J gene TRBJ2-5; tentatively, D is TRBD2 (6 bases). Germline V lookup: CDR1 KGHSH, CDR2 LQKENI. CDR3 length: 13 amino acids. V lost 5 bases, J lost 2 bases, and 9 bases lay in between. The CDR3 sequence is CASSGTLQETQYF. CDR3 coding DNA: TGTGCCAGCTCAGGGACTCTGCAAGAGACCCAGTACTTC.

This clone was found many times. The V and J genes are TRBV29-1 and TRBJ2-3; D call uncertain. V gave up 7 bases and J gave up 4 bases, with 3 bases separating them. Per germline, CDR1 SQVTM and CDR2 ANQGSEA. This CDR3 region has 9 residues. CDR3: CSEPDTQYF. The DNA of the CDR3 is TGCAGCGAGCCAGATACGCAGTATTTT.

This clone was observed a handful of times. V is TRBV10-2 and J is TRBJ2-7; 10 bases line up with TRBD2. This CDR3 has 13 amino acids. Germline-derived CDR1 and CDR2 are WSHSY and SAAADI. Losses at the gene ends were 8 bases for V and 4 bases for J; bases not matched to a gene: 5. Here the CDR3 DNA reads TGCGCCAGCTGCTGGACTAGCGGATACGAGCAGTACTTC. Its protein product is CASCWTSGYEQYF.

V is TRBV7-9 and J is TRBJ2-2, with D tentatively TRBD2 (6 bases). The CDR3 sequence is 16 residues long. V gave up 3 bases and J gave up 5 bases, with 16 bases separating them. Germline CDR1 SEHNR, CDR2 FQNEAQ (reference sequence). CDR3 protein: CASSLGLALRTGELFF. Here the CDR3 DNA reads TGTGCCAGCAGCTTGGGGCTAGCGCTACGAACCGGGGAGCTGTTTTTT. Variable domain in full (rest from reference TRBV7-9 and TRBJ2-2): DTGVSQNPRHKITKRGQNVTFRCDPISEHNRLYWYRQTLGQGPEFLTYFQNEAQLEKSRLLSDRFSAERPKGSFSTLEIQRTEQGDSAMYLCASSLGLALRTGELFFGEGSRLTVL.

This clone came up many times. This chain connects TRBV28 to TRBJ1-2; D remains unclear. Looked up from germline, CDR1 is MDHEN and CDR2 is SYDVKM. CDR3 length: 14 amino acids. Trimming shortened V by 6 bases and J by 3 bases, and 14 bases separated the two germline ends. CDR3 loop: CASSRRTRHYGYTF. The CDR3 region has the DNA TGTGCCAGCAGCCGAAGGACTCGCCACTATGGCTACACCTTC.

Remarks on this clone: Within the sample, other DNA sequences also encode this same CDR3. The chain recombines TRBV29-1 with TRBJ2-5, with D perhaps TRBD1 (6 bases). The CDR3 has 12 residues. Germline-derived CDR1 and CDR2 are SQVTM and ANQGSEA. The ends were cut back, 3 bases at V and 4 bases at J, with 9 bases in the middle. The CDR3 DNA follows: TGCAGCGTTGAGGAAGGGGGAGAGACCCAGTACTTC. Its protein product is CSVEEGGETQYF.

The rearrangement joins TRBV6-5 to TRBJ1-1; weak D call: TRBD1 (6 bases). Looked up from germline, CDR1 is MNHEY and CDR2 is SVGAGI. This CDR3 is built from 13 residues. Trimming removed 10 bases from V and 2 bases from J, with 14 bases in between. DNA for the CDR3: TGTGCCACTCAGCAACAGGGTAACACTGAAGCTTTCTTT. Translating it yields CATQQQGNTEAFF.

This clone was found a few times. The DNA of the CDR3 is TGTGCCAGCAGCTTAAGTCAGATTAGCGGGAGGGCCGGGGAGCTGTTTTTT. This codes for CASSLSQISGRAGELFF. This chain joins TRBV7-3 and TRBJ2-2, with TRBD2 matching 11 bases. Germline CDR1 and CDR2: SGHTA and FQGTGA. This CDR3 has 17 amino acids. The V and J ends lost 1 base and 6 bases, in that order; junction bases with no gene match: 7.

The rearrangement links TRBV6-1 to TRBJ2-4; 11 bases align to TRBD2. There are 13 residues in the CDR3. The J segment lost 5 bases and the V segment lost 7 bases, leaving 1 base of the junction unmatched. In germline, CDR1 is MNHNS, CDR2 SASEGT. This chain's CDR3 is CASTGLAENIQYF. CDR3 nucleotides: TGTGCCAGCACGGGACTAGCGGAAAACATTCAGTACTTC.

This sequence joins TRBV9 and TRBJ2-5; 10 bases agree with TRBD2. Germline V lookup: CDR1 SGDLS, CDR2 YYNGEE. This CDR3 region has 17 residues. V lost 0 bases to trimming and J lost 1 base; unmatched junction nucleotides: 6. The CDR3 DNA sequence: TGTGCCAGCAGCGTAGCTATGGGACTAGCGACCCAAGAGACCCAGTACTTC. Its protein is CASSVAMGLATQETQYF.

The CDR3, as DNA: TGTGCCAGCAACGGAGCGGGAGGCTCCTACAATGAGCAGTTCTTC. The encoded protein is CASNGAGGSYNEQFF. The chain joins TRBV27 to TRBJ2-1, with TRBD2 identical over 9 bases. CDR1 and CDR2 (germline): MNHEY, SMNVEV (reference sequence). The CDR3 extends over 15 amino acids. The ends lost 7 bases at V and 0 bases at J; junction bases unmatched: 4.

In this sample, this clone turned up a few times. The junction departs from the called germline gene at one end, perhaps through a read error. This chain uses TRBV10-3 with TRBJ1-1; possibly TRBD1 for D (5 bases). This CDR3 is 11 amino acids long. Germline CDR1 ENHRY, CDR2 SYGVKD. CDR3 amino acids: CASSEQGEAFF. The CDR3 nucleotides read TGTGCCAGCAGTGAGCAGGGCGAAGCTTTCTTT.

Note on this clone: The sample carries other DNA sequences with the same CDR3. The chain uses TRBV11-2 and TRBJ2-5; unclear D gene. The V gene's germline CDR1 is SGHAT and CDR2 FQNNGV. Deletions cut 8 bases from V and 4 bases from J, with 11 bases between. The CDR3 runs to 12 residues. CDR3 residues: CASSLMGETQYF. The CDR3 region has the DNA TGTGCCAGCTCGTTGATGGGAGAGACCCAGTACTTC. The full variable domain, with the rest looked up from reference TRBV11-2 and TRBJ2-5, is EAGVAQSPRYKIIEKRQSVAFWCNPISGHATLYWYQQILGQGPKLLIQFQNNGVVDDSQLPKDRFSAERLKGVDSTLKIQPAKLEDSAVYLCASSLMGETQYFGPGTRLLVL.

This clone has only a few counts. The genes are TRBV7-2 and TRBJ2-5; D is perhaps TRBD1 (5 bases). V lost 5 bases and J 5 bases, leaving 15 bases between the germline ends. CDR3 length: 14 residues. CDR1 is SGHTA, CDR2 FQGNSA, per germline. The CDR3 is CASSAQGGLETQYF. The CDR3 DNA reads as TGTGCCAGCAGCGCCCAGGGTGGTCTGGAGACCCAGTACTTC. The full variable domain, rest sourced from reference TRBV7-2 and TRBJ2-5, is GAGVSQSPSNKVTEKGKDVELRCDPISGHTALYWYRQSLGQGLEFLIYFQGNSAPDKSGLPSDRFSAERTGGSVSTLTIQRTQQEDSAVYLCASSAQGGLETQYFGPGTRLLVL.

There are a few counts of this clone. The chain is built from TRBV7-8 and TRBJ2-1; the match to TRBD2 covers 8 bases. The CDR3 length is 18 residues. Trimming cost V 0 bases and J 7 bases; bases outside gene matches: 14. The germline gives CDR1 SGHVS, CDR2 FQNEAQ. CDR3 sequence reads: CASSLAYGLAAKSNEQFF. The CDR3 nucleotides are TGTGCCAGCAGCTTAGCGTACGGACTAGCTGCGAAGAGTAATGAGCAGTTCTTC.

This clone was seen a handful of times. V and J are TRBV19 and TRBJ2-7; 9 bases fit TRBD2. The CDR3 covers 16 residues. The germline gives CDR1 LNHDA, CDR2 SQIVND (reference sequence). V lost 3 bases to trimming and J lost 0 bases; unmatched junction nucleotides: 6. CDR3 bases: TGTGCCAGTAGTATGGAGCTAGCGGGGAGCTCCTACGAGCAGTACTTC. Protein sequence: CASSMELAGSSYEQYF.

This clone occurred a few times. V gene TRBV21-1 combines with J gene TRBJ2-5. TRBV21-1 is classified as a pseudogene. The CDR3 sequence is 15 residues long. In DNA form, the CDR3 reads TGTGCCAGCAGCGTTCGGGACCAGTACCAAGAGACCCAGTACTTC. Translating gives CASSVRDQYQETQYF.

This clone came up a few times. CDR3 bases: TGTGCCAGCAGCAGACACACGCCAAACACCGGGGAGCTGTTTTTT. Amino acid sequence: CASSRHTPNTGELFF. The gene calls are TRBV28 and TRBJ2-2; D gene ambiguous. Per germline, CDR1 MDHEN and CDR2 SYDVKM. The CDR3 totals 15 residues. The V end lost 6 bases, the J end lost 2 bases, and 13 bases lay between the germline ends.

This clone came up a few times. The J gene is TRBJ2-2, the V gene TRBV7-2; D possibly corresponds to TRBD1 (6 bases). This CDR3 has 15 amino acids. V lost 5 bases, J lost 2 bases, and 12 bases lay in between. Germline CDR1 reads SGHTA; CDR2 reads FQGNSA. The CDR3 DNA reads TGTGCCAGCAGCCAGGGGCCGAGTAACACCGGGGAGCTGTTTTTT. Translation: CASSQGPSNTGELFF.

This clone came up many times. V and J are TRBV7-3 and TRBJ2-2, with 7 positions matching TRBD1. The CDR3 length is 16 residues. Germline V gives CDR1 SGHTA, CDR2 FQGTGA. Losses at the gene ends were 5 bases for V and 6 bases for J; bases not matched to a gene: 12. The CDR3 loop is CASSPQGVFVPGELFF. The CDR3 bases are TGTGCCAGCAGCCCCCAGGGGGTCTTTGTCCCCGGGGAGCTGTTTTTT.

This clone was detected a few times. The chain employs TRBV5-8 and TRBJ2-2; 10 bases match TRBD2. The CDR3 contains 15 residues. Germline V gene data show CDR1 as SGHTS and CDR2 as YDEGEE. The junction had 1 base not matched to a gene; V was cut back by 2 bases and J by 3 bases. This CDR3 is CASSLAGGYTGELFF. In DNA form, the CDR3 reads TGTGCCAGCAGCTTAGCGGGAGGGTACACCGGGGAGCTGTTTTTT.